A selection of T cell receptor beta chains follows, all from one sample in a study of blood T cell repertoires in COVID-19. Assay used: immunoSEQ multiplex PCR; TCRdb lists only in-frame clones, some missing. In the table there are about 150,000 clones, about 80% of which are singletons. The specimen was peripheral blood. The receptor source for this set is a man aged 65 to 85 with active or convalescent COVID-19. Each CDR3 is given with its conserved first and last residue. Fields, in order: J gene, clone size, V gene, D gene, CDR3 DNA, CDR3 protein. The D gene is left open where the match is weak. Clone size is shown for a subset of rows, as once, few, many or a class of expanded clone.

TRBJ1-5 | - | TRBV11-2 | - | TGTGCCAGCAGCGATTACAGCCTCAATCAGCCCCAGCATTTT | CASSDYSLNQPQHF
TRBJ2-3 | - | TRBV7-9 | TRBD2 | TGTGCCAGCAGCTTAGCCCCGTCCCTAGCGGGGGGACGCACAGATACGCAGTATTTT | CASSLAPSLAGGRTDTQYF
TRBJ2-7 | - | TRBV10-1 | TRBD1 | TGCGCCAGCAGTGCTGTCCCCGGGACAGGGGGGACCTACGAGCAGTACTTC | CASSAVPGTGGTYEQYF
TRBJ1-5 | - | TRBV19 | TRBD1 | TGTGCCAGTAAGAGGGACAGCGTATATAGCAATCAGCCCCAGCATTTT | CASKRDSVYSNQPQHF
TRBJ2-1 | - | TRBV19 | TRBD2 | TGTGCCAGTACCATAGCGGGAGGCCCAAACAATGAGCAGTTCTTC | CASTIAGGPNNEQFF
TRBJ2-1 | few | TRBV11-2 | TRBD2 | TGTGCCAGCAGCTTAGCGGGAGGGCCTCTGAATGAGCAGTTCTTC | CASSLAGGPLNEQFF
TRBJ1-5 | - | TRBV18 | - | TGTGCCAGCTCACCCGCAGGGTTGGTACCCCAGCATTTT | CASSPAGLVPQHF
TRBJ2-2 | - | TRBV7-2 | - | TGTGCCAGCAGCTTACTTGGGCTATCTAACACCGGGGAGCTGTTTTTT | CASSLLGLSNTGELFF
TRBJ2-7 | - | TRBV6-5 | - | TGTGCCAGCGGTCCCAACTCTGCGAGCTCCTACGAGCAGTACTTC | CASGPNSASSYEQYF
TRBJ2-1 | - | TRBV15 | TRBD2 | TGTGCCACCAGCAGAGATGTTAGCGGGGGTTACAATGAGCAGTTCTTC | CATSRDVSGGYNEQFF
TRBJ1-5 | - | TRBV5-8 | - | TGTGCCAGCAGCTTGTTTAGGGCGGGGGAACAGCCCCAGCATTTT | CASSLFRAGEQPQHF
TRBJ2-1 | - | TRBV28 | - | TGTGCCAGCAGTTTATGGCCCACGGCGGGAACATACAATGAGCAGTTCTTC | CASSLWPTAGTYNEQFF
TRBJ2-1 | once | TRBV19 | TRBD2 | TGTGCCAGTAGTATTTCGCTAGCGGGAGGACCCTTCTCCTACAATGAGCAGTTCTTC | CASSISLAGGPFSYNEQFF
TRBJ2-7 | - | TRBV9 | - | TGTGCCAGCAGCGGCGGGGACCCCTCCTACGAGCAGTACTTC | CASSGGDPSYEQYF
TRBJ2-7 | once | TRBV5-5 | - | TGTGCCAGCAGCCCTACCGGGTCCTCCAGCTCCTACGAGCAGTACTTC | CASSPTGSSSSYEQYF
TRBJ1-4 | - | TRBV28 | TRBD1 | TGTGCCAGCAGTTTTCCGAAGACAGGGGGCTCTGAAAAACTGTTTTTT | CASSFPKTGGSEKLFF
TRBJ2-5 | - | TRBV18 | - | TGTGCCAGCTCACCACAGGTGGGCTCACAAGAGACCCAGTACTTC | CASSPQVGSQETQYF
TRBJ2-5 | - | TRBV7-2 | - | TGTGCCAGCAGCAAATCCAGGGGAAGGCAAGAGACCCAGTACTTC | CASSKSRGRQETQYF
TRBJ1-1 | - | TRBV3-1/TRBV3-2 | - | TGTGCCAGCAGCGATCAGGGCTACACTGAAGCTTTCTTT | CASSDQGYTEAFF
TRBJ1-3 | once | TRBV12-3/TRBV12-4 | - | TGTGCCGGCAGGCGCGGTTCTGGAAACACCATATATTTT | CAGRRGSGNTIYF
TRBJ2-2 | few | TRBV7-9 | - | TGTGCCAGCAGTGAATGGGGCCCTCGCACCGGGGAGCTGTTTTTT | CASSEWGPRTGELFF
TRBJ1-6 | many | TRBV20-1 | - | TGCAGTGCTAGTTCAGGATCACCCCTCCACTTT | CSASSGSPLHF
TRBJ2-5 | - | TRBV7-2 | - | TGTGCCAGCAGCTACCGGACAGCTGGGGCAGAGACCCAGTACTTC | CASSYRTAGAETQYF
TRBJ2-1 | - | TRBV18 | TRBD2 | TGTGCCAGCCGCTCGGGGGAGGGAAGGTTCTTC | CASRSGEGRFF
TRBJ1-2 | - | TRBV6-5 | - | TGTGCCAGCAGTAAAACAGGGACCTATGGCTACACCTTC | CASSKTGTYGYTF
TRBJ1-6 | - | TRBV6-2/TRBV6-3 | TRBD1 | TGTGCCAGCAGTTACTCGTGGGACAGGGCTTCACCCCTCCACTTT | CASSYSWDRASPLHF
TRBJ2-2 | - | TRBV7-2 | TRBD2 | TGTGCCAGCAGGTCCCCTCTTAGCGGGGGGGTTACCGGGGAGCTGTTTTTT | CASRSPLSGGVTGELFF
TRBJ2-7 | - | TRBV7-9 | TRBD1 | TGTGCCAGCAGCGACCGGGACAGGGGAGCCTACGAGCAGTACTTC | CASSDRDRGAYEQYF
TRBJ1-1 | - | TRBV6-5 | - | TGTGCCAGCAGCTTGGACACAATCAACACTGAAGCTTTCTTT | CASSLDTINTEAFF
TRBJ2-1 | once | TRBV2 | TRBD2 | TGTGCCAGCAGTCTACAGAGCGGGACCTACAATGAGCAGTTCTTC | CASSLQSGTYNEQFF
TRBJ1-1 | - | TRBV5-1 | TRBD1 | TGCGCCAGCAGCACAGGGGGCATGAACACTGAAGCTTTCTTT | CASSTGGMNTEAFF
TRBJ1-4 | - | TRBV18 | TRBD1 | TGTGCCAGCTCACCAAGACAGGGGGCAAATGAAAAACTGTTTTTT | CASSPRQGANEKLFF
TRBJ2-7 | - | TRBV18 | TRBD2 | TGTGCCAGCTCACCATCGACCGGGACTAGCGGGAAGGACGAGCAGTACTTC | CASSPSTGTSGKDEQYF
TRBJ2-7 | - | TRBV5-1 | - | TGCGCCAGCAGCTTAATAGAACAGGGATACTCCTACGAGCAGTACTTC | CASSLIEQGYSYEQYF
TRBJ2-2 | - | TRBV5-1 | TRBD2 | TGCGCCAGCAGCGGGGGACTAGCGGGAGCAAATACCGGGGAGCTGTTTTTT | CASSGGLAGANTGELFF
TRBJ1-1 | - | TRBV2 | - | TGTGCCACCTCGCCCGACTTCGCTGAAGCTTTCTTT | CATSPDFAEAFF
TRBJ2-3 | - | TRBV10-3 | TRBD2 | TGTGCCATCAGTGGGTTAGCGGGGGAGTTCGCTAGCACAGATACGCAGTATTTT | CAISGLAGEFASTDTQYF
TRBJ2-1 | - | TRBV6-6 | TRBD2 | TGTGCCAGCATGAGCGGGGGCAGGGGTGAGCAGTTCTTC | CASMSGGRGEQFF
TRBJ1-1 | - | TRBV5-1 | - | TGCGCCAGCAGCTTCGGAGGAGACTTGAACACTGAAGCTTTCTTT | CASSFGGDLNTEAFF
TRBJ1-1 | - | TRBV5-5 | - | TGTGCCAGCAGCTCAGCCCGGGTATCGAACACTGAAGCTTTCTTT | CASSSARVSNTEAFF
TRBJ2-7 | - | TRBV11-2 | TRBD2 | TGTGCCAGCAGCTCCTTGCGGGGGCGCGGGGGGGCCTACGAGCAGTACTTC | CASSSLRGRGGAYEQYF
TRBJ2-3 | - | TRBV6-2/TRBV6-3 | TRBD2 | TGTGCCAGCAGTGCCCCTAGCGGGAGCACAGATACGCAGTATTTT | CASSAPSGSTDTQYF
TRBJ1-5 | - | TRBV19 | - | TGTGCCAGTAGTAATCGGGGGGCAGGCAATCAGCCCCAGCATTTT | CASSNRGAGNQPQHF